This record concerns one T cell receptor (beta chain) sequence. This record comes from a study of beta chain features in type 1 diabetes. Sequencing targeted expressed TCRB transcripts, as all isolated RNA had been reverse transcribed. Some clones are missing from TCRdb's copy, which holds only in-frame ones; the method was immunoSEQ multiplex PCR. The table records about 340,000 clones, 6.5% to 10% of them present only once. This TCR was sampled from a woman aged 18-29 years in good health. Sequenced sample: central memory CD4+ T cells from blood.

CDR3 protein: CASSQGLAQETQYF. CDR3 nucleotides: TGCGCCAGCAGCCAAGGACTAGCGCAGGAGACCCAGTACTTC. This sequence joins TRBV4-3 and TRBJ2-5; 8 bases line up with TRBD2. The germline V gene encodes CDR1 LGHNA and CDR2 YSLEER. The J segment lost 5 bases and the V segment lost 1 base, leaving 3 bases of the junction unmatched. The CDR3 covers 14 residues.